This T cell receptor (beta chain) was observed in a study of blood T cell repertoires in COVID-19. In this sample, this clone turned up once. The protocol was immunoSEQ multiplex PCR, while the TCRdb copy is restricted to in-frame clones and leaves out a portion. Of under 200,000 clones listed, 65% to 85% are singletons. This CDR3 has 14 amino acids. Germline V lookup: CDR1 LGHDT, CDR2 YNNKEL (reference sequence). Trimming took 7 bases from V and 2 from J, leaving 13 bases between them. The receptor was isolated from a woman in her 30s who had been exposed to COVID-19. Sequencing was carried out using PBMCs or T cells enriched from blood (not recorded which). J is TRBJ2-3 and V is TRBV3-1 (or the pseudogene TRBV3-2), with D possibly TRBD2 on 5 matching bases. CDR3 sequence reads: CASMAGRLTDTQYF. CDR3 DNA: TGTGCCAGCATGGCTGGGAGACTCACAGATACGCAGTATTTT.